What follows are 27 T cell receptor beta chains derived from one specimen sequenced in a study of CD8 T cells in Susac syndrome. After extraction with the RNeasy kit, roughly 0.45 to 1 ug of the RNA was reverse transcribed using random hexamers. TCRdb ran MiXCR on the immunoSEQ multiplex PCR reads and lists one entry per CDR3 protein. Of 150,000 to 200,000 distinct CDR3 sequences in the sample, about 94% were seen once. Sequencing was performed on CD4+ T cells from PBMCs. The receptors derive from a human donor with multiple sclerosis.

This clonotype has only one observation. The V and J genes are TRBV4-1 and TRBJ2-1, with D tentatively TRBD2 (6 bases). With 4 bases removed from V and 2 bases from J, the gap between germline ends came to 12 bases. Germline CDR1 and CDR2: MGHRA and YSYEKL. This CDR3 spans 15 amino acids. The CDR3 loop reads CASSPRDFTYNEQFF. The CDR3 nucleotides read TGCGCCAGCAGCCCACGGGACTTTACCTACAATGAGCAGTTCTTC.

The J gene is TRBJ1-1, the V gene TRBV6-2 or TRBV6-3; possible D gene TRBD1, 6 bases. The germline gives CDR1 MNHEY, CDR2 SVGEGT. This CDR3 region has 15 residues. V was pared by 6 bases and J by 5 bases, with 19 bases between. CDR3 coding DNA: TGTGCCAGCAGGAAGATTACAGGGAGGGATACTGAAGCTTTCTTT. This codes for CASRKITGRDTEAFF.

The chain joins TRBV6-1 to TRBJ2-5; 7 bases match TRBD2. The V gene end was trimmed by 3 bases and the J gene end by 5 bases; junction bases not matched to a gene: 3. The germline V gene encodes CDR1 MNHNS and CDR2 SASEGT. The CDR3 runs 13 residues. CDR3 nucleotide sequence: TGTGCCAGCAGTGAGCGGGACTACGAGACCCAGTACTTC. As protein: CASSERDYETQYF.

The rearrangement joins TRBV4-2 to TRBJ2-1; TRBD2 matches 9 bases. The CDR3 consists of 15 residues. Germline CDR1 and CDR2: LGHNA and YNFKEQ. With V trimmed by 2 bases and J by 8 bases, 7 bases remained unmatched. CDR3 region: CASSQPAGGPDEQFF. The CDR3, as DNA: TGTGCCAGCAGCCAACCAGCGGGGGGTCCAGATGAGCAGTTCTTC.

V usage is TRBV27 and J usage is TRBJ1-2, with a tentative D call TRBD1 (6 bases). V lost 8 bases, J lost 3 bases, and 22 bases lay in between. The CDR3 length is 16 residues. Germline CDR1 reads MNHEY; CDR2 reads SMNVEV (reference sequence). The CDR3 loop is CASGPLGGGRDYGYTF. CDR3 in DNA: TGTGCCAGCGGACCCCTTGGGGGGGGGCGCGACTATGGCTACACCTTC.

V and J are TRBV2 and TRBJ2-2; TRBD2 aligns across 13 bases. Germline V gene lookup returns CDR1 SNHLY and CDR2 FYNNEI. Trimming at V came to 6 bases and at J to 6 bases, leaving 1 base not matched to a gene. This CDR3 is 14 amino acids long. CDR3: CASSGLAGAGELFF. For the CDR3, the DNA is TGTGCCAGCAGCGGACTAGCGGGAGCCGGGGAGCTGTTTTTT.

The CDR3 loop reads CASSVRTVSYEQYF. The DNA of the CDR3 is TGTGCCAGCAGTGTCAGGACGGTCTCCTACGAGCAGTACTTC. The V and J genes are TRBV6-1 and TRBJ2-7; D is undetermined. Germline assignment: CDR1 MNHNS and CDR2 SASEGT. V was cut by 4 bases and J by 0 bases, with 10 bases left in between. The CDR3 loop spans 14 amino acids.

CDR3 in DNA: TGTGCCAGCGCAGGGTATCGTTTATTGAATATGAACACTGAAGCTTTCTTT. Amino acid sequence: CASAGYRLLNMNTEAFF. The chain links TRBV28 to TRBJ1-1; TRBD1 is a possible D gene (5 bases). Per the germline V gene, CDR1 is MDHEN and CDR2 is SYDVKM. V was cut by 8 bases and J by 0 bases, with 22 bases left in between. CDR3 size: 17 residues.

The V call is TRBV12-3 or TRBV12-4, the J call TRBJ2-3; D remains ambiguous. V lost 5 bases and J lost 10, with 13 bases in between. This CDR3 contains 12 residues. DNA for the CDR3: TGTGCCAGCAGTCCACAACTCGCTGCGCAGTATTTT. Translating it yields CASSPQLAAQYF.

This clonotype has a single count. V and J are TRBV5-1 and TRBJ2-2; TRBD2 matches 8 bases. CDR1 is SGHRS and CDR2 is YFSETQ in the germline V gene. The CDR3 runs 15 residues. V trimming: 7 bases; J trimming: 4 bases; junction bases outside the gene matches: 9. The chain's CDR3 is CASESATSGTGELFF. CDR3 bases: TGCGCCAGCGAGAGCGCAACTAGCGGCACCGGGGAGCTGTTTTTT.

As DNA, the CDR3 is TGTGCCAGTAGTATTCCTGGAAACACCATATATTTT. It codes for CASSIPGNTIYF. This chain uses TRBV19 with TRBJ1-3; D not resolved. The CDR3 length is 12 residues. Germline CDR1 and CDR2: LNHDA and SQIVND (reference sequence). The V end lost 3 bases, the J end lost 2 bases, and 2 bases lay between the germline ends.

The chain joins TRBV3-1 to TRBJ2-5; a weak D match, TRBD2 (5 bases). Germline-derived CDR1 and CDR2 are LGHDT and YNNKEL (reference sequence). The CDR3 length is 16 residues. V was clipped by 2 bases and J by 1 base, with 14 bases between them. The CDR3 region is CASSQNLGLPQETQYF. In nucleotides, the CDR3 is TGTGCCAGCAGCCAAAACCTCGGACTCCCCCAAGAGACCCAGTACTTC.

V usage is TRBV5-4 and J usage is TRBJ2-3; a weak D match, TRBD2 (7 bases). CDR1 and CDR2 (germline): SGHNT, YYREEE (reference sequence). This CDR3 comprises 18 residues. V was shortened by 4 bases and J by 3 bases, with 24 bases between the two germline ends. Here the CDR3 reads CASSRSAQGGRRTDTQYF. The CDR3 DNA follows: TGTGCCAGCAGCCGTTCTGCACAGGGAGGGCGTAGAACAGATACGCAGTATTTT.

To note about this clonotype: This may be a read error, as it is one base from a much larger clone. V and J are TRBV6-2 or TRBV6-3 and TRBJ1-1, with unresolved D. CDR1 and CDR2 from the germline V gene are MNHEY and SVGEGT. The CDR3 has 13 amino acids. The V and J ends lost 6 bases and 0 bases respectively, with 8 bases between them. CDR3 loop: CASRPTVNTEAFF. The CDR3, as DNA: TGTGCCAGCAGGCCTACAGTGAACACTGAAGCTTTCTTT.

The chain has TRBV7-9 and TRBJ2-5; D is unresolved. Trimming removed 3 bases from V and 3 bases from J, with 8 bases in between. This CDR3 is built from 13 residues. CDR1 and CDR2 (germline): SEHNR, FQNEAQ (reference sequence). In nucleotides, the CDR3 is TGTGCCAGCAGCTTCTGGGGTGAAGAGACCCAGTACTTC. Protein: CASSFWGEETQYF.

The V and J genes are TRBV20-1 and TRBJ2-5; D may be TRBD1 (5 bases). Looked up from germline, CDR1 is DFQATT and CDR2 is SNEGSKA (reference sequence). The CDR3 totals 13 residues. V shed 5 bases and J shed 2 bases, with 12 bases lying between them. DNA for the CDR3: TGCAGTGCTTTTATCGACAGTCAAGAGACCCAGTACTTC. Translated: CSAFIDSQETQYF.

The chain employs TRBV20-1 and TRBJ2-5; tentative D call: TRBD2 (7 bases). The germline V gene has CDR1 DFQATT and CDR2 SNEGSKA (reference sequence). This CDR3 region has 11 residues. V was shortened by 6 bases and J by 5 bases, with 10 bases between the two germline ends. CDR3 in DNA: TGCAGTGCGGGGGGGCAGGAGACCCAGTACTTC. Residues: CSAGGQETQYF.

The V gene is TRBV7-9, the J gene TRBJ1-1, with D unclear. Germline V gives CDR1 SEHNR, CDR2 FQNEAQ (reference sequence). This CDR3 spans 13 amino acids. V was pared by 1 base and J by 7 bases, with 10 bases between. CDR3 sequence reads: CASSLGLNDEAFF. For the CDR3, the DNA is TGTGCCAGCAGCTTAGGTTTGAACGATGAAGCTTTCTTT.

The rearrangement links TRBV11-2 to TRBJ2-1; TRBD2 matches at 14 bases. The ends lost 6 bases at V and 7 bases at J; junction bases unmatched: 5. Looked up from germline, CDR1 is SGHAT and CDR2 is FQNNGV. CDR3 size: 15 residues. The CDR3: CASRPGLAGVNEQFF. The DNA for the CDR3 is TGTGCCAGCAGGCCGGGACTAGCGGGAGTGAATGAGCAGTTCTTC.

The V and J genes are TRBV12-3 or TRBV12-4 and TRBJ1-5; D not certain. Trimming shortened V by 0 bases and J by 5 bases, and 8 bases separated the two germline ends. This CDR3 has 14 amino acids. The CDR3 bases are TGTGCCAGCAGTTTAGCGCTCAAGGATCAGCCCCAGCATTTT. Its protein product is CASSLALKDQPQHF.

The table lists this clonotype with a count of one. The gene calls are TRBV28 and TRBJ2-7; D possibly corresponds to TRBD1 (8 bases). The CDR3 is 16 amino acids. V lost 6 bases and J lost 1, with 19 bases in between. Germline V gives CDR1 MDHEN, CDR2 SYDVKM. CDR3 nucleotides: TGTGCCAGCAGCCCTAGCGGACAGGGAAGATCCTACGAGCAGTACTTC. This translates into CASSPSGQGRSYEQYF.

This chain links TRBV5-4 with TRBJ2-1, with 7 bases that match TRBD2. CDR3 length: 17 amino acids. V dropped 3 bases and J dropped 5; count of bases not matched to a gene: 14. CDR1 and CDR2 from the germline V gene are SGHNT and YYREEE (reference sequence). In nucleotides, the CDR3 is TGTGCCAGCAGCTCTCCCGGGGGGAGGGGCCCTGACAATGAGCAGTTCTTC. Translated: CASSSPGGRGPDNEQFF.

This chain joins TRBV20-1 and TRBJ1-6; no clear D gene. Germline CDR1 reads DFQATT; CDR2 reads SNEGSKA (reference sequence). Trimming removed 1 base from V and 9 bases from J, with 22 bases in between. This CDR3 is built from 17 residues. The CDR3 DNA reads as TGCAGTGCTAGAGCCCTCATCGGGCAGAGCCATAGTTCACCCCTCCACTTT. Translated: CSARALIGQSHSSPLHF.

The V and J genes are TRBV29-1 and TRBJ1-2, with 7 bases that match TRBD1. The germline V gene has CDR1 SQVTM and CDR2 ANQGSEA. V was clipped by 3 bases and J by 8 bases; unmatched bases: 6. The CDR3 covers 12 residues. The CDR3, as DNA: TGCAGCGTTGATGGGGACAGACGGGGCTACACCTTC. It translates to CSVDGDRRGYTF.

This sequence joins TRBV2 and TRBJ2-6, with D perhaps assigned TRBD1 or TRBD2 (6 bases each). CDR1 and CDR2 (germline): SNHLY, FYNNEI. CDR3 length: 15 amino acids. The ends were cut back, 4 bases at V and 4 bases at J, with 11 bases in the middle. The CDR3 nucleotides are TGTGCCAGCAGTGGAAGGGGGGCAGGGGCCAACGTCCTGACTTTC. Amino acids: CASSGRGAGANVLTF.

This rearrangement joins TRBV6-2 or TRBV6-3 to TRBJ2-5, with 9 bases fitting TRBD2. This CDR3 has 15 amino acids. Unmatched junction bases numbered 6, after V lost 5 bases and J lost 2 bases. Per germline, CDR1 MNHEY and CDR2 SVGEGT. The CDR3 sequence: CASSGLAGSQETQYF. The CDR3 bases are TGTGCCAGCAGTGGTCTAGCGGGGTCTCAAGAGACCCAGTACTTC.

The V call is TRBV18, the J call TRBJ1-4; D is uncertain. CDR1 KGHSH and CDR2 LQKENI come from the germline V gene. The CDR3 contains 15 residues. Trimming removed 2 bases at V and 8 bases at J, with 15 bases between. The CDR3 loop is CASSPIGIEREKLFF. CDR3 coding DNA: TGTGCCAGCTCACCAATAGGTATAGAACGAGAAAAACTGTTTTTT.